These 10 T cell receptor beta chains originate from one sample sequenced in a study of T cell responses to AZD1222 COVID-19 vaccine (TCRdb year 2021). Library preparation used the immunoSEQ multiplex PCR assay. Drawn from immuneACCESS, this table holds only the in-frame rearrangements with V and J called that TCRdb kept. Clones are partly lost; checked studies trace under half to an unresolved V gene and leave the rest unexplained. The sample profile shows over 150,000 clones; about nine tenths of them were found once. The top ten clones comprise about 1.6% of the sample. The sample's time point label is to be understood as: baseline before first vaccination. The source was peripheral blood, collected on day 0 of AZD1222 vaccination. These receptors came from an adult in good health.

The chain couples TRBV7-2 to TRBJ2-3, with 13 bases lining up with TRBD2. Trimming cost V 6 bases and J 4 bases; bases outside gene matches: 4. Germline V lookup: CDR1 SGHTA, CDR2 FQGNSA. The CDR3 is made up of 15 amino acids. The CDR3 loop reads CASSWTSGGADTQYF. CDR3 in DNA: TGTGCCAGCAGTTGGACTAGCGGGGGAGCAGATACGCAGTATTTT.

The rearrangement uses TRBV2 and TRBJ1-4, with 12 nucleotides matching TRBD1. The V and J ends lost 5 bases and 6 bases, in that order; junction bases with no gene match: 13. CDR1 and CDR2 from the germline V gene are SNHLY and FYNNEI. The CDR3 has 18 residues. The CDR3 DNA is TGTGCCAGCAGTAAACCGGGACAGGGGGCCCGCGATCATGAAAAACTGTTTTTT. This translates into CASSKPGQGARDHEKLFF.

V and J are TRBV5-4 and TRBJ1-3, with a tentative D call TRBD1 (6 bases). CDR3 size: 15 residues. Trimming cost V 4 bases and J 0 bases, with 11 bases left between them. Germline V CDR1 and CDR2: SGHNT, YYREEE (reference sequence). CDR3 nucleotide sequence: TGTGCCAGCAGCAGAGGACAGTTCTCTGGAAACACCATATATTTT. This codes for CASSRGQFSGNTIYF.

The chain couples TRBV18 to TRBJ2-3; D tentatively reads TRBD1 or TRBD2 (5 bases each). Germline V lookup: CDR1 KGHSH, CDR2 LQKENI. CDR3 size: 16 residues. Trimming removed 1 base from V and 3 bases from J, with 14 bases in between. DNA for the CDR3: TGTGCCAGCTCACCACAGGGGACCCCGAGTACAGATACGCAGTATTTT. This translates into CASSPQGTPSTDTQYF.

CDR3 region: CASTPQKGDYGYTF. The CDR3 DNA follows: TGTGCCAGTACCCCTCAAAAGGGGGATTATGGCTACACCTTC. The gene calls are TRBV19 and TRBJ1-2; tentative D call: TRBD1 (6 bases). CDR3 length: 14 amino acids. In germline, CDR1 is LNHDA, CDR2 SQIVND (reference sequence). The ends were cut back, 7 bases at V and 5 bases at J, with 17 bases in the middle.

This chain joins TRBV4-2 and TRBJ2-3, with 10 bases fitting TRBD2. Germline V gene sequence: CDR1 LGHNA, CDR2 YNFKEQ. The CDR3 totals 16 residues. V was clipped by 3 bases and J by 1 base; unmatched bases: 4. This chain's CDR3 is CASSHRSGGGTDTQYF. The CDR3 DNA reads as TGTGCCAGCAGCCACCGAAGCGGGGGGGGCACAGATACGCAGTATTTT.

The chain links TRBV6-1 to TRBJ1-5; D remains ambiguous. Between the trimmed V and J ends, which lost 3 bases and 7 bases, there was a span of 19 bases. This CDR3 contains 16 residues. The V gene's germline CDR1 is MNHNS and CDR2 SASEGT. The CDR3 coding sequence is TGTGCCAGCAGTGATTTAACAGTATTTCCCGGGCAGCCCCAGCATTTT. Translated: CASSDLTVFPGQPQHF.

V gene TRBV30 combines with J gene TRBJ1-4; D gene ambiguous. Per germline, CDR1 GTSNPN and CDR2 SVGIG (reference sequence). V was trimmed by 0 bases and J by 5 bases, leaving 10 bases between them. The CDR3 has 14 amino acids. CDR3 protein: CAWSVRTGNEKLFF. Written as DNA, the CDR3 is TGTGCCTGGAGTGTACGGACGGGCAATGAAAAACTGTTTTTT. Together with reference TRBV30 and TRBJ1-4, the CDR3 gives the full variable domain: SQTIHQWPATLVQPVGSPLSLECTVEGTSNPNLYWYRQAAGRGLQLLFYSVGIGQISSEVPQNLSASRPQDRQFILSSKKLLLSDSGFYLCAWSVRTGNEKLFFGSGTQLSVL.

This clone came up a few times. The CDR3 DNA is TGCAGCGTTGACAGGGGGCTCGAAGCTTTCTTT. This gives the protein CSVDRGLEAFF. The chain carries TRBV29-1 and TRBJ1-1; TRBD1 matches 8 bases. The CDR3 has 11 amino acids. Germline V gene sequence: CDR1 SQVTM, CDR2 ANQGSEA. The V gene end was trimmed by 3 bases and the J gene end by 8 bases; junction bases not matched to a gene: 2.

The chain joins TRBV20-1 to TRBJ1-2; possible D gene TRBD1, 5 bases. The CDR3 runs 11 residues. The V gene's germline CDR1 is DFQATT and CDR2 SNEGSKA (reference sequence). The CDR3 reads CGGRAPYGYTF. In DNA form, the CDR3 reads TGCGGGGGTAGGGCTCCCTATGGCTACACCTTC.